The 25 T cell receptor beta chains given below trace back to one sample, sequenced in a study of PD-L1 blockade in urothelial cancer (dated by TCRdb to 2015 to 2018). The time point label here, explained by the study, means: peripheral blood 6 weeks after treatment start. The library was prepared using the immunoSEQ multiplex PCR assay. The table comes from immuneACCESS by way of TCRdb, which keeps in-frame sequences with V and J called. Part of the clones is missing from these tables; in studies checked, under half for an unresolved V gene and the rest for unknown reasons. Counted in this sample were tens of thousands of clones; over 75% of them appeared once. The ten biggest clones cover about 2% of the sample. The source was PBMCs, collected around atezolizumab (anti-PD-L1) treatment. The receptors shown here come from a man aged 50 or older with urothelial cancer.

The V and J genes are TRBV6-5 and TRBJ2-3; D unresolved. CDR1 and CDR2 from the germline V gene are MNHEY and SVGAGI. The CDR3 consists of 13 residues. V shed 7 bases and J shed 2 bases, with 10 bases lying between them. The DNA of the CDR3 is TGTGCCAGCAATGGCAGAAACACAGATACGCAGTATTTT. It translates to CASNGRNTDTQYF.

This clone was recorded only once. V is TRBV10-3 and J is TRBJ2-5; 14 bases are shared with TRBD2. The junction had 5 bases not matched to a gene; V was cut back by 4 bases and J by 1 base. CDR3 size: 17 residues. The germline V gene has CDR1 ENHRY and CDR2 SYGVKD. This CDR3 reads CAISGGTSGGSQETQYF. CDR3 DNA: TGTGCCATCAGTGGTGGGACTAGCGGGGGCTCCCAAGAGACCCAGTACTTC.

The chain employs TRBV19 and TRBJ1-4; TRBD1 matches at 7 bases. Germline CDR1 is LNHDA and CDR2 is SQIVND (reference sequence). The CDR3 is 15 residues long. The ends lost 3 bases at V and 0 bases at J; junction bases unmatched: 1. CDR3: CASSIQGATNEKLFF. The CDR3 DNA follows: TGTGCCAGTAGTATCCAGGGGGCAACTAATGAAAAACTGTTTTTT.

A word on this clone: The junction and the germline gene differ at one end; a read error may be behind it. This sample also contains other DNA sequences that code for the same CDR3. The gene calls are TRBV6-4 and TRBJ2-3; D is perhaps TRBD2 (7 bases). This CDR3 has 15 amino acids. Germline lookup yields CDR1 MRHNA and CDR2 SNTAGT. CDR3 residues: CASSGGGGFTDTQYF. In DNA form, the CDR3 reads TGTGCTAGCAGTGGCGGGGGCGGATTCACAGATACGCAGTATTTT.

The V and J genes are TRBV28 and TRBJ1-2; the match to TRBD1 covers 7 bases. The V gene's germline CDR1 is MDHEN and CDR2 SYDVKM. The CDR3 runs 14 residues. V was clipped by 7 bases and J by 6 bases; unmatched bases: 11. CDR3 bases: TGTGCCAGCACTCAGACAGGGTTACGGCATGGCTACACCTTC. Translation: CASTQTGLRHGYTF.

This rearrangement joins TRBV6-5 to TRBJ2-5; D may be TRBD1 (6 bases). Germline V gene data show CDR1 as MNHEY and CDR2 as SVGAGI. Trimming removed 10 bases at V and 2 bases at J, with 17 bases between. The CDR3 extends over 14 amino acids. CDR3 amino acids: CATIKTGWQETQYF. The CDR3 DNA reads as TGTGCCACCATCAAGACAGGTTGGCAAGAGACCCAGTACTTC.

The V call is TRBV18, the J call TRBJ1-1, with D perhaps matching TRBD1 (6 bases). This CDR3 spans 14 amino acids. Germline V gene sequence: CDR1 KGHSH, CDR2 LQKENI. Trimming removed 3 bases at V and 4 bases at J, with 12 bases between. The CDR3 DNA follows: TGTGCCAGCTCACCCCTGGGAGGGGGCACTGAAGCTTTCTTT. Encoded protein: CASSPLGGGTEAFF. The whole variable domain, remainder taken from reference TRBV18 and TRBJ1-1, is NAGVMQNPRHLVRRRGQEARLRCSPMKGHSHVYWYRQLPEEGLKFMVYLQKENIIDESGMPKERFSAEFPKEGPSILRIQQVVRGDSAAYFCASSPLGGGTEAFFGQGTRLTVV.

DNA of the CDR3: TGTGCCAGCAGCTTGGCCGGGACAAACTATGGCTACACCTTC. It is translated as CASSLAGTNYGYTF. V is TRBV5-4 and J is TRBJ1-2; maybe TRBD1 (6 bases). Trimming shortened V by 0 bases and J by 2 bases, and 8 bases separated the two germline ends. This CDR3 has 14 amino acids. Germline CDR1 SGHNT, CDR2 YYREEE (reference sequence).

This clone was observed a few times. J is TRBJ2-5 and V is TRBV28, with TRBD2 identical over 9 bases. Germline CDR1 MDHEN, CDR2 SYDVKM. With 4 bases clipped from V and 5 bases from J, the junction kept 8 bases outside the gene matches. The CDR3 is made up of 15 amino acids. DNA of the CDR3: TGTGCCAGCAGTTCAAGGCGGGAGGGCCCGGAGACCCAGTACTTC. Residues: CASSSRREGPETQYF.

The gene calls are TRBV9 and TRBJ2-7; 7 nucleotides align to TRBD2. Germline assignment: CDR1 SGDLS and CDR2 YYNGEE. There are 13 residues in the CDR3. V gave up 0 bases and J gave up 3 bases; unmatched junction bases: 0. The CDR3 region is CASSVVAGYEQYF. CDR3 DNA: TGTGCCAGCAGCGTAGTAGCGGGCTACGAGCAGTACTTC.

This clone was observed once. The chain joins TRBV10-3 to TRBJ2-7; 7 positions match TRBD1. Germline lookup yields CDR1 ENHRY and CDR2 SYGVKD. The CDR3 totals 15 residues. V trimming: 6 bases; J trimming: 7 bases; junction bases outside the gene matches: 15. The CDR3 protein is CAISQQRTGSQEQYF. The CDR3 bases are TGTGCCATCAGCCAGCAAAGGACAGGATCCCAGGAGCAGTACTTC.

Only one count was recorded for this clone. The chain couples TRBV6-6 to TRBJ2-5; TRBD1 matches at 7 bases. Germline trimming cut 10 bases from V and 3 bases from J; bases unmatched to any gene: 8. The CDR3 runs to 13 residues. Looked up from germline, CDR1 is MNHNY and CDR2 is SVGAGI (reference sequence). The CDR3 nucleotides read TGTGCCACCAGAGGGACAGAGGAAGAGACCCAGTACTTC. This sequence encodes CATRGTEEETQYF.

The V gene is TRBV7-9, the J gene TRBJ2-6; D is ambiguous. Per the germline V gene, CDR1 is SEHNR and CDR2 is FQNEAQ (reference sequence). Trimming removed 0 bases from V and 3 bases from J, with 6 bases in between. The CDR3 is 15 residues long. The CDR3 here is CASSLAFGGANVLTF. The CDR3 DNA follows: TGTGCCAGCAGCTTAGCCTTCGGTGGGGCCAACGTCCTGACTTTC.

The chain combines TRBV9 with TRBJ2-3, with 12 bases aligning to TRBD2. The CDR3 covers 16 residues. CDR1 and CDR2 (germline): SGDLS, YYNGEE. J was trimmed by 0 bases and V by 4 bases; bases with no gene match: 3. Here the CDR3 reads CASSQGLAGSTDTQYF. The CDR3 nucleotides are TGTGCCAGCAGCCAAGGACTAGCGGGAAGCACAGATACGCAGTATTTT.

The V gene is TRBV5-4, the J gene TRBJ2-5; perhaps TRBD2 as D (7 bases). The CDR3 loop spans 14 amino acids. Germline V gives CDR1 SGHNT, CDR2 YYREEE (reference sequence). The V end was cut by 2 bases, the J end by 5 bases, with 13 bases between. CDR3 bases: TGTGCCAGCAGCTTCCGGGGGGCCCGGGAGACCCAGTACTTC. Translated: CASSFRGARETQYF.

V usage is TRBV5-1 and J usage is TRBJ1-1; 8 bases line up with TRBD1. CDR1 SGHRS and CDR2 YFSETQ come from the germline V gene. V lost 6 bases to trimming and J lost 2 bases; unmatched junction nucleotides: 3. This CDR3 is 13 amino acids long. The chain's CDR3 is CASKAGGNTEAFF. CDR3 nucleotide sequence: TGCGCCAGCAAAGCAGGGGGCAACACTGAAGCTTTCTTT.

V usage is TRBV7-2 and J usage is TRBJ2-7, with 11 bases lining up with TRBD2. The CDR3 extends over 17 amino acids. Germline CDR1 and CDR2: SGHTA and FQGNSA. Trimming removed 2 bases from V and 1 base from J; junction bases left unmatched: 7. CDR3 sequence reads: CASSLRGTSGTSYEQYF. The CDR3 DNA follows: TGTGCCAGCAGCTTAAGGGGGACTAGCGGAACTTCCTACGAGCAGTACTTC.

This clone turned up a few times. The chain couples TRBV11-2 to TRBJ2-2; D not resolved. The V gene lost 5 bases and the J gene lost 6 bases, with 13 bases spanning the gap. Germline values: CDR1 SGHAT, CDR2 FQNNGV. This CDR3 has 14 residues. For the CDR3, the DNA is TGTGCCAGCAGCACGGCGCTAGTCTCCGGGGAGCTGTTTTTT. It translates to CASSTALVSGELFF.

Judged by abundance, this clone is medium-sized (0.01 to 0.1%). This chain uses TRBV5-1 with TRBJ2-1; D not resolved. There are 14 residues in the CDR3. The V end lost 0 bases, the J end lost 6 bases, and 10 bases lay between the germline ends. The germline V gene encodes CDR1 SGHRS and CDR2 YFSETQ. CDR3 region: CASSLEPGTNEQFF. The CDR3, as DNA: TGCGCCAGCAGCTTGGAACCAGGCACCAATGAGCAGTTCTTC.

This clone was observed once. The chain is built from TRBV5-1 and TRBJ2-7, with unresolved D. Trimming left V 2 bases short and J 0 bases short, with 12 bases between. Germline V gene sequence: CDR1 SGHRS, CDR2 YFSETQ. The CDR3 totals 15 residues. The CDR3 spells CASSFLAEVSYEQYF. The DNA of the CDR3 is TGCGCCAGCAGCTTCCTCGCGGAAGTCTCCTACGAGCAGTACTTC.

This chain connects TRBV27 to TRBJ1-1; D perhaps matches TRBD1 (6 bases). Trimming cost V 5 bases and J 1 base, with 14 bases left between them. The CDR3 is 15 amino acids. Germline CDR1 MNHEY, CDR2 SMNVEV (reference sequence). In DNA form, the CDR3 reads TGTGCCAGCAGTCCTTACAGGGTAAAGAACACTGAAGCTTTCTTT. Its translation is CASSPYRVKNTEAFF.

The chain employs TRBV27 and TRBJ2-7; possible D gene TRBD1, 5 bases. Germline V gene sequence: CDR1 MNHEY, CDR2 SMNVEV (reference sequence). The CDR3 runs 15 residues. The germline V and J ends were trimmed by 3 bases and 2 bases, with 14 bases remaining between them. The CDR3 spells CASSLSNRLAYEQYF. The CDR3 DNA follows: TGTGCCAGCAGTTTGTCGAACAGGCTAGCCTACGAGCAGTACTTC.

The sample holds one count of this clone. V gene TRBV28 combines with J gene TRBJ2-7; possibly TRBD2 for D (5 bases). The germline V gene encodes CDR1 MDHEN and CDR2 SYDVKM. Trimming took off 6 bases at V and 3 bases at J, with 6 bases between the two ends. The CDR3 extends over 11 amino acids. The CDR3 loop is CASSTSYEQYF. For the CDR3, the DNA is TGTGCCAGCAGCACTAGCTACGAGCAGTACTTC.

The gene calls are TRBV19 and TRBJ1-3; 10 nucleotides align to TRBD1. With 8 bases clipped from V and 4 bases from J, the junction kept 2 bases outside the gene matches. The CDR3 runs to 13 residues. From germline, CDR1 is LNHDA and CDR2 SQIVND (reference sequence). The CDR3 loop is CASGTGVGNTIYF. The CDR3 DNA follows: TGTGCCAGTGGGACAGGGGTGGGAAACACCATATATTTT.

The chain links TRBV6-5 to TRBJ2-5; D may be TRBD2 (6 bases). Germline V gene data show CDR1 as MNHEY and CDR2 as SVGAGI. The CDR3 length is 14 residues. Trimming took off 6 bases at V and 4 bases at J, with 15 bases between the two ends. The CDR3 reads CASRNAPRGETQYF. The CDR3 DNA is TGTGCCAGCAGAAACGCTCCGCGGGGAGAGACCCAGTACTTC.